This entry features one T cell receptor (beta chain) sequence. V shed 5 bases, J shed 10 bases, and the junction held 10 bases outside the gene matches. CDR1 is MNHEY and CDR2 is SMNVEV in the germline V gene (reference sequence). The CDR3 covers 13 residues. The data were taken from a study of blood T cell repertoires in COVID-19. Study at large: The United States, Italy and Spain were the sources of the acute and convalescent COVID-19 samples.

Assay used: immunoSEQ multiplex PCR; TCRdb lists only in-frame clones, some missing. The profile shows about 240,000 clones, roughly 79% of them singletons. The receptor was derived from a woman of 80 years or more with COVID-19, enrolled during active disease. The chain recombines TRBV27 with TRBJ1-1; TRBD1 agrees at 7 bases. The sample consisted of peripheral blood. The CDR3 sequence: CASSPDRDGGAFF. The DNA of the CDR3 is TGTGCCAGCAGTCCCGACAGGGATGGAGGAGCTTTCTTT.